The clone carrying this T cell receptor (beta chain) was seen a few times. The sample belongs to a study of blood T cell repertoires in COVID-19. V was shortened by 6 bases and J by 9 bases, with 9 bases between the two germline ends. The CDR3 has 12 residues. Germline-derived CDR1 and CDR2 are MDHEN and SYDVKM. In the source study's methods: The assay estimated nucleated cells by amplifying reference gene primers. Assay: immunoSEQ multiplex PCR; the TCRdb copy retains only in-frame clones and omits some. V and J calls and clone size are as listed in that table; D and trimming were resolved from the DNA. Altogether hundreds of thousands of clones are present, around 89% being singletons, with the ten largest covering about 9.5%. Everyone who took part was roughly 18 to 89 years old, and they came from about 23 US areas. Symptom resolution, clearance, or two negative PCRs marked the recovered donors of Cohort 3.

Source material: PBMCs or T cells enriched from blood (not recorded which). V is TRBV28 and J is TRBJ1-6; D possibly corresponds to TRBD1 (6 bases). This sequence was found in a middle-aged woman who had recovered from COVID-19. The CDR3, as DNA: TGTGCCAGCAGGAGGACAGTTTCACCCCTCCACTTT. It yields the protein CASRRTVSPLHF.